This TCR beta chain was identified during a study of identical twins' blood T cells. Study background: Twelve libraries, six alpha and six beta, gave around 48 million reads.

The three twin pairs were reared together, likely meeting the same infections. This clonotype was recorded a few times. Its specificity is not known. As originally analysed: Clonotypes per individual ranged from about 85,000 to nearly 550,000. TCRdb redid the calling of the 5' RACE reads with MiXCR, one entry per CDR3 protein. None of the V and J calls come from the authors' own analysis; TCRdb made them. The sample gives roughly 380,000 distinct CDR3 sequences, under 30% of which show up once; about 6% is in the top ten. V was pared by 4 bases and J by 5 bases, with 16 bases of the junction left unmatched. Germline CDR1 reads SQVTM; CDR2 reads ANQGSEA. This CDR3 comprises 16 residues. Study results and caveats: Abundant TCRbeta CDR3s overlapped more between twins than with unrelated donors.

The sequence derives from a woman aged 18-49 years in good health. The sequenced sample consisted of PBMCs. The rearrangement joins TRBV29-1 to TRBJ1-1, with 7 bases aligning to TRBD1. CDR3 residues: CSVVWVAGGRGTEAFF. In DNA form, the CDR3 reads TGCAGCGTTGTCTGGGTGGCAGGGGGACGGGGAACTGAAGCTTTCTTT.